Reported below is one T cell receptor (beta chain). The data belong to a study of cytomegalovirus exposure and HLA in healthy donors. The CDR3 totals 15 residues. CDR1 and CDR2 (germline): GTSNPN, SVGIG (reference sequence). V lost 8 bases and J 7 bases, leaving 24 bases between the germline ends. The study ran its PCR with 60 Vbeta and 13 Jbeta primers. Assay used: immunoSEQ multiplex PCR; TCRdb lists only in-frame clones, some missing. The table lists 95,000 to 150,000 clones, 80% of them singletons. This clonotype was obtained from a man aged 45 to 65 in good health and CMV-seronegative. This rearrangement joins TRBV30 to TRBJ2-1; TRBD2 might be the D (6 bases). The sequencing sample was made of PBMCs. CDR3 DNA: TGTGCCCGAAACGTGGGAGGCCGGTCGAGGAATGAGCAGTTCTTC. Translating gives CARNVGGRSRNEQFF.